The 27 T cell receptor beta chains reported below all come from one sample, sequenced in a study of neurological immune-mediated disorders. One entry per CDR3 protein results from TCRdb running MiXCR on the 5' RACE reads. The sample contains under 80,000 distinct CDR3 sequences, 4% to 6% of which appear only once. The sequencing sample was made of PBMCs. The receptor source for this set is a woman in her fifties or sixties with multiple sclerosis.

The gene calls are TRBV28 and TRBJ1-5; D is unresolved. Per germline, CDR1 MDHEN and CDR2 SYDVKM. This CDR3 contains 17 residues. The V end was cut by 5 bases, the J end by 10 bases, with 27 bases between. CDR3 DNA: TGTGCCAGCAGTCCCGGACGGGGAGTACTTACGGGTTTACCCCAGCATTTT. It yields the protein CASSPGRGVLTGLPQHF.

The table lists this clonotype with many counts. V gene TRBV29-1 combines with J gene TRBJ2-5; D gene unclear. The CDR3 loop spans 13 amino acids. Germline CDR1 reads SQVTM; CDR2 reads ANQGSEA. Trimming cost V 4 bases and J 4 bases, with 13 bases left between them. The CDR3 region is CSVGFRLGETQYF. For the CDR3, the DNA is TGCAGCGTTGGGTTTCGGTTGGGAGAGACCCAGTACTTC. Full variable domain (missing parts from reference TRBV29-1 and TRBJ2-5): SAVISQKPSRDICQRGTSLTIQCQVDSQVTMMFWYRQQPGQSLTLIATANQGSEATYESGFVIDKFPISRPNLTFSTLTVSNMSPEDSSIYLCSVGFRLGETQYFGPGTRLLVL.

This clonotype was seen ten or more times. The gene calls are TRBV6-5 and TRBJ2-3; TRBD1 is a possible D gene (5 bases). The V and J ends lost 0 bases and 8 bases respectively, with 12 bases between them. Germline loops: CDR1 MNHEY, CDR2 SVGAGI. CDR3 length: 14 residues. The CDR3 nucleotides are TGTGCCAGCAGTTACTCGAAAGCCCAGGGTACGCAGTATTTT. Residues: CASSYSKAQGTQYF.

This clonotype was observed many times. This chain connects TRBV20-1 to TRBJ1-6, with D possibly matching TRBD1 (5 bases). The CDR3 has 15 residues. V gave up 4 bases and J gave up 0 bases, with 10 bases separating them. From germline, CDR1 is DFQATT and CDR2 SNEGSKA (reference sequence). CDR3: CSAIRQSSYNSPLHF. CDR3 nucleotide sequence: TGCAGTGCTATTAGACAGAGCTCCTATAATTCACCCCTCCACTTT.

The chain recombines TRBV20-1 with TRBJ2-2; D is possibly TRBD1 (5 bases). This CDR3 comprises 12 residues. Trimming took off 5 bases at V and 3 bases at J, with 7 bases between the two ends. Germline CDR1 reads DFQATT; CDR2 reads SNEGSKA (reference sequence). The CDR3 sequence: CSARRDTGELFF. The CDR3, as DNA: TGCAGTGCTCGCAGGGACACCGGGGAGCTGTTTTTT.

The sample holds many counts of this clonotype. This chain joins TRBV20-1 and TRBJ2-1, with D possibly being TRBD2 (5 bases). Germline CDR1 is DFQATT and CDR2 is SNEGSKA (reference sequence). V was pared by 6 bases and J by 0 bases, with 15 bases between. CDR3 length: 15 residues. This CDR3 is CSAEGNDISYNEQFF. The DNA of the CDR3 is TGCAGTGCAGAGGGAAATGATATCTCCTACAATGAGCAGTTCTTC.

This clonotype was seen at least ten times. The V gene is TRBV5-6, the J gene TRBJ2-2; 11 nucleotides agree with TRBD2. Germline values: CDR1 SGHDT, CDR2 YYEEEE. The CDR3 is made up of 20 amino acids. V was pared by 1 base and J by 3 bases, with 14 bases of the junction left unmatched. Written as DNA, the CDR3 is TGTGCCAGCAGCTTGACCTCATCTCAGACTAGCGGGGTGTACACCGGGGAGCTGTTTTTT. Its protein is CASSLTSSQTSGVYTGELFF.

This clonotype was counted ten times or more. The rearrangement uses TRBV20-1 and TRBJ2-1; no clear D. Trimming cost V 6 bases and J 12 bases, with 24 bases left between them. CDR3 size: 14 residues. From germline, CDR1 is DFQATT and CDR2 SNEGSKA (reference sequence). CDR3 DNA sequence: TGCAGTGCGAACACCGCGCAGGCGGCTGTAGTGCAGTTCTTC. It encodes CSANTAQAAVVQFF.

In this sample, this clonotype turned up many times. The chain recombines TRBV13 with TRBJ2-7; TRBD2 agrees at 12 bases. The length of the CDR3 is 15 residues. The V and J ends lost 3 bases and 3 bases, in that order; junction bases with no gene match: 3. Germline values: CDR1 PRHDT, CDR2 FYEKMQ (reference sequence). The CDR3 bases are TGTGCCAGCAGCTTCCCTAGCGGGGGGGTCTACGAGCAGTACTTC. It yields the protein CASSFPSGGVYEQYF.

Of note for this clonotype: Possible read error: a much larger clone is one base away. The chain is built from TRBV24-1 and TRBJ2-7; D unresolved. The CDR3 is 13 amino acids. Trimming pared 6 bases from V and 7 bases from J, leaving 15 bases between. CDR1 is KGHDR and CDR2 is SFDVKD in the germline V gene. The CDR3 DNA reads as TGTGCCACCAGTTCAGAATGGCATTGGGAGCAGTACTTC. Amino acid sequence: CATSSEWHWEQYF.

This clonotype was seen at least ten times. The gene calls are TRBV7-2 and TRBJ1-2; 10 bases map to TRBD1. The CDR3 has 13 amino acids. After removal of 4 bases from V and 8 bases from J, the junction contained 4 bases not matched to a gene. Germline CDR1 SGHTA, CDR2 FQGNSA. The CDR3 sequence: CASSSGQGGGYTF. The CDR3, as DNA: TGTGCCAGCAGCTCCGGACAGGGGGGAGGCTACACCTTC.

This clonotype came up a few times. This may be a read error: a much more frequent sequence differs by one nucleotide. The rearrangement uses TRBV20-1 and TRBJ2-5, with D perhaps TRBD1 or TRBD2 (5 bases each). Per the germline V gene, CDR1 is DFQATT and CDR2 is SNEGSKA (reference sequence). This CDR3 contains 15 residues. Trimming pared 0 bases from V and 7 bases from J, leaving 18 bases between. CDR3 coding DNA: TGCAGTGCTAGAGATTGGGACCCAAAAGGCGGGACCCAGTACTTC. This gives the protein CSARDWDPKGGTQYF.

This clonotype was observed at least ten times. The chain couples TRBV7-2 to TRBJ2-6, with D possibly being TRBD1 (6 bases). Looked up from germline, CDR1 is SGHTA and CDR2 is FQGNSA. V was shortened by 5 bases and J by 2 bases, with 13 bases between the two germline ends. CDR3 length: 16 residues. DNA for the CDR3: TGTGCCAGCAGCCCCGAAGGGGGAACTGGGGCCAACGTCCTGACTTTC. Translation: CASSPEGGTGANVLTF.

This clonotype has at least ten counts. CDR3 region: CSAREGFHWEQYF. In nucleotides, the CDR3 is TGCAGTGCTAGAGAAGGCTTCCACTGGGAGCAGTACTTC. The chain uses TRBV20-1 and TRBJ2-7, with D unresolved. This CDR3 is 13 amino acids long. V was pared by 0 bases and J by 7 bases, with 13 bases between. CDR1 DFQATT and CDR2 SNEGSKA come from the germline V gene (reference sequence).

There are many counts of this clonotype. The J gene is TRBJ2-7, the V gene TRBV4-3; D is possibly TRBD1 (5 bases). CDR3 length: 13 residues. Germline V gene lookup returns CDR1 LGHNA and CDR2 YSLEER. V dropped 4 bases and J dropped 2 bases, with 9 bases sitting between them. In DNA, the CDR3 is TGCGCCAGCAGCCTGACAGAAGCCTACGAGCAGTACTTC. Translating it yields CASSLTEAYEQYF.

This clonotype was seen more than once but under ten times. The rearrangement joins TRBV28 to TRBJ2-3, with 8 bases fitting TRBD1. The CDR3 runs 15 residues. Per germline, CDR1 MDHEN and CDR2 SYDVKM. V dropped 4 bases and J dropped 3; count of bases not matched to a gene: 6. CDR3 DNA: TGTGCCAGCAGTTCAACAGGGGGGAGGACAGATACGCAGTATTTT. This gives the protein CASSSTGGRTDTQYF.

This clonotype came up a few times. The chain joins TRBV5-1 to TRBJ2-5, with 8 bases matching TRBD2. The CDR3 contains 13 residues. Germline assignment: CDR1 SGHRS and CDR2 YFSETQ. After removal of 6 bases from V and 5 bases from J, the junction contained 6 bases not matched to a gene. The CDR3 coding sequence is TGCGCCAGCACCGCGGGGGGCATGGAGACCCAGTACTTC. This sequence encodes CASTAGGMETQYF.

V usage is TRBV7-2 and J usage is TRBJ1-1, with TRBD1 matching 9 bases. CDR1 and CDR2 from the germline V gene are SGHTA and FQGNSA. With V trimmed by 2 bases and J by 1 base, 2 bases remained unmatched. This CDR3 contains 15 residues. The CDR3 coding sequence is TGTGCCAGCAGCTTATACAGGGGGCCGAACACTGAAGCTTTCTTT. This codes for CASSLYRGPNTEAFF.

CDR3 in DNA: TGTGCCGCCCTAACGGGATGGGGAGTGGGCGCTGAAGCTTTCTTT. It encodes CAALTGWGVGAEAFF. The chain has TRBV6-2 or TRBV6-3 and TRBJ1-1; D ambiguous. The CDR3 consists of 15 residues. Germline CDR1 is MNHEY and CDR2 is SVGEGT. V was shortened by 11 bases and J by 6 bases, with 25 bases between the two germline ends.

This clonotype was detected ten times or more. The chain uses TRBV20-1 and TRBJ1-4; 8 bases align to TRBD1. This CDR3 is 13 amino acids long. V lost 3 bases, J lost 6 bases, and 3 bases stayed unmatched. The germline V gene encodes CDR1 DFQATT and CDR2 SNEGSKA (reference sequence). The CDR3 DNA sequence: TGCAGTGCTAGGACAGGGGAAGATGAAAAACTGTTTTTT. As protein: CSARTGEDEKLFF.

This clonotype came up many times. The chain is built from TRBV5-6 and TRBJ1-5; D gene uncertain. Germline CDR1 is SGHDT and CDR2 is YYEEEE. The V end lost 0 bases, the J end lost 5 bases, and 6 bases lay between the germline ends. This CDR3 comprises 13 residues. Here the CDR3 DNA reads TGTGCCAGCAGCTTGGGGCCGGATCAGCCCCAGCATTTT. Translated: CASSLGPDQPQHF. The full variable domain, with the rest looked up from reference TRBV5-6 and TRBJ1-5, is DAGVTQSPTHLIKTRGQQVTLRCSPKSGHDTVSWYQQALGQGPQFIFQYYEEEERQRGNFPDRFSGHQFPNYSSELNVNALLLGDSALYLCASSLGPDQPQHFGDGTRLSIL.

The rearrangement links TRBV29-1 to TRBJ1-4, with 10 nucleotides matching TRBD1. V was pared by 4 bases and J by 8 bases, with 4 bases of the junction left unmatched. The CDR3 extends over 13 amino acids. The V gene's germline CDR1 is SQVTM and CDR2 ANQGSEA. The CDR3 protein is CSVVGTGEEKLFF. The CDR3 nucleotides are TGCAGCGTTGTGGGGACAGGGGAGGAAAAACTGTTTTTT.

V is TRBV5-1 and J is TRBJ2-3; 15 positions agree with TRBD2. Germline V gene data show CDR1 as SGHRS and CDR2 as YFSETQ. The V and J ends lost 5 bases and 3 bases, in that order; junction bases with no gene match: 4. The CDR3 covers 16 residues. Written as DNA, the CDR3 is TGCGCCAGCAGTCGGACTAGCGGGGGGGGGACAGATACGCAGTATTTT. It is translated as CASSRTSGGGTDTQYF.

This clonotype was observed at least ten times. The chain recombines TRBV6-5 with TRBJ2-3, with D uncertain. In germline, CDR1 is MNHEY, CDR2 SVGAGI. CDR3 size: 11 residues. Trimming cost V 3 bases and J 5 bases, with 3 bases left between them. CDR3 sequence (DNA): TGTGCCAGCAGTTATATAGATACGCAGTATTTT. It is translated as CASSYIDTQYF.

This clonotype was counted at least ten times. The chain combines TRBV3-1 with TRBJ2-2; no clear D gene. Germline V CDR1 and CDR2: LGHDT, YNNKEL (reference sequence). Trimming cost V 1 base and J 0 bases, with 12 bases left between them. The CDR3 runs to 17 residues. The CDR3 region has the DNA TGTGCCAGCAGCCAAGTGTTAAAACAGACGAACACCGGGGAGCTGTTTTTT. This translates into CASSQVLKQTNTGELFF.

This clonotype was found a few times. The chain recombines TRBV5-1 with TRBJ1-2, with TRBD1 as a possible D gene (5 bases). Germline V gene lookup returns CDR1 SGHRS and CDR2 YFSETQ. The CDR3 loop spans 15 amino acids. V shed 0 bases and J shed 4 bases, with 13 bases lying between them. The CDR3 nucleotides are TGCGCCAGCAGCTTGGGAGGGGTGTCCCGCTATGGCTACACCTTC. Encoded protein: CASSLGGVSRYGYTF.

This clonotype was counted at least ten times. This chain joins TRBV20-1 and TRBJ1-6; 7 bases are shared with TRBD1. This CDR3 has 13 residues. Germline values: CDR1 DFQATT, CDR2 SNEGSKA (reference sequence). J lost 6 bases, V lost 5 bases, and 4 bases had no gene match. CDR3 residues: CSALDRVNSPLHF. Written as DNA, the CDR3 is TGCAGTGCTTTAGACAGGGTTAATTCACCCCTCCACTTT.